This T cell receptor beta chain emerged from a study of OX40 agonist ivuxolimab in advanced cancers. For the study at large: With ivuxolimab, an agonistic anti-OX40 (CD134) antibody, patients were treated.

A note on this clone: Its specificity is not known.

Patients had blood sampled at baseline and again on cycle 4 day 1 and cycle 7 day 1. Study-wide points: Nonresponders, in some cases, also had low normalized T-cell clonal expansion.

In germline, CDR1 is SNHLY, CDR2 FYNNEI. The V gene lost 0 bases and the J gene lost 2 bases, with 20 bases spanning the gap. This CDR3 has 18 amino acids. This table comes from immunoSEQ multiplex PCR, and its TCRdb copy is limited to in-frame clones, with some not included. This table has about 98,000 clones, around 85% appearing once. This TCR came from an adult with an advanced solid tumor such as melanoma, head and neck, liver or kidney cancer. The chain employs TRBV2 and TRBJ2-7, with a tentative D call TRBD2 (5 bases). Sequencing was performed on CD4+ or CD8+ T cells sorted from blood, taken in a trial of the OX40 agonist ivuxolimab. CDR3 nucleotide sequence: TGTGCCAGCAGTGAAGCGCTTCGGGGAGCTAGCCGCACCTACGAGCAGTACTTC. Protein sequence: CASSEALRGASRTYEQYF. Complete variable domain (other parts from reference TRBV2 and TRBJ2-7): EPEVTQTPSHQVTQMGQEVILRCVPISNHLYFYWYRQILGQKVEFLVSFYNNEISEKSEIFDDQFSVERPDGSNFTLKIRSTKLEDSAMYFCASSEALRGASRTYEQYFGPGTRLTVT.